Below are 9 T cell receptor delta chains sequenced from a single sample in a study of gamma-delta chains in newborns, infants, children. TCRdb re-called the reads using CATT. This repertoire shows several thousand delta-chain clones, 3% to 4% found once; its top ten account for over 15%. Sequences were obtained from blood. These receptors were collected from a child who was a newborn, infant or young child, either healthy, febrile or measles-vaccinated (not recorded which).

This clone was observed many times. Other DNA sequences of this sample code for an identical CDR3. This sequence joins TRDV2 and TRDJ3; TRDD3 aligns across 10 bases. This CDR3 is 18 amino acids long. V trimming: 2 bases; J trimming: 0 bases; junction bases outside the gene matches: 3. Germline lookup yields CDR1 GEAIGNYY and CDR2 EKD. CDR3 DNA sequence: TGTGCCTGTGACATTGCTGGGGGATACTCCTGGGACACCCGACAGATGTTTTTC. Translating gives CACDIAGGYSWDTRQMFF.

About this clone itself: A read error may be the cause here, since a much bigger clone is one base away. The CDR3 nucleotides read TGTGCCTGTGACACGTACTGGGGGATACGGAGCTCCTGGGACACCCGACAGGTGTTTTTC. Its protein is CACDTYWGIRSSWDTRQVFF. The chain carries TRDV2 and TRDJ3, with 13 bases matching TRDD3. This CDR3 contains 20 residues. From germline, CDR1 is GEAIGNYY and CDR2 EKD.

The chain carries TRDV2 and TRDJ2; 10 positions agree with TRDD3. In the absence of a J gene in TCRdb, the DNA was matched to germline to assign it here. The CDR3 extends over 16 amino acids. J was trimmed by 7 bases and V by 0 bases; bases with no gene match: 7. Germline-derived CDR1 and CDR2 are GEAIGNYY and EKD. As DNA, the CDR3 is TGTGCCTGTGACACCTACTGGGGGATTAGAGAAGCACAACTCTTCTTT. It encodes CACDTYWGIREAQLFF.

This clone was seen a handful of times. The chain carries TRDV1 and TRDJ1; TRDD3 agrees at 9 bases. The V and J ends lost 2 bases and 1 base, in that order; junction bases with no gene match: 26. This CDR3 spans 23 amino acids. CDR1 is TSWWSYY, CDR2 QGS, per germline. CDR3 region: CALGEAFMYWGTPRDWCTDKLIF. As DNA, the CDR3 is TGTGCTCTTGGGGAAGCCTTCATGTACTGGGGGACCCCCCGGGATTGGTGCACCGATAAACTCATCTTT.

By sample fraction, this clone is medium-sized. A single base separates this from a much larger clone, so it may be a read error. Other nucleotide sequences from this sample produce the same CDR3. The chain combines TRDV2 with TRDJ3; 9 bases fit TRDD3. V shed 4 bases, J shed 0 bases, and the junction held 3 bases outside the gene matches. The germline CDR1 and CDR2 sequences are GEAIGNYY and EKD. This CDR3 spans 17 amino acids. CDR3 sequence reads: CACEYWGSSWDTRQMFF. CDR3 in DNA: TGTGCCTGTGAGTACTGGGGGAGCTCCTGGGACACCCGACAGATGTTTTTC.

This clone has only a few counts. TCRdb assigns this DNA the protein of a much larger clone, which departs from its translation at residue 4; this likely reflects a read error, and the protein shown comes from translating the DNA. V gene TRDV2 combines with J gene TRDJ3; 9 nucleotides align to TRDD3. There are 18 residues in the CDR3. V shed 5 bases, J shed 0 bases, and the junction held 7 bases outside the gene matches. Germline assignment: CDR1 GEAIGNYY and CDR2 EKD. This CDR3 is CACVTYWGSSWDTRQMFF. CDR3 sequence (DNA): TGTGCCTGTGTCACGTACTGGGGGAGCTCCTGGGACACCCGACAGATGTTTTTC.

With respect to this clone: The protein held in TCRdb is that of a much larger clone and does not match this DNA's translation at residue 3, likely because of a read error; the protein shown is translated from the DNA. V is TRDV2 and J is TRDJ3, with D possibly TRDD3 on 6 matching bases. Germline V CDR1 and CDR2: GEAIGNYY, EKD. This CDR3 region has 18 residues. Here the CDR3 reads CARDKPGDVSWDTRQMFF. The DNA of the CDR3 is TGTGCCCGTGACAAGCCTGGGGACGTCTCCTGGGACACCCGACAGATGTTTTTC.

This clone was seen more than once but under ten times. A much larger clone lies a single base off, so this may be a read error. The rearrangement uses TRDV2 and TRDJ3; weak D call: TRDD3 (6 bases). V dropped 2 bases and J dropped 0 bases, with 10 bases sitting between them. The CDR3 is 17 amino acids. Germline lookup yields CDR1 GEAIGNYY and CDR2 EKD. The CDR3 loop is CACDNTGSSWDTRQMFF. Written as DNA, the CDR3 is TGTGCCTGTGACAATACTGGGAGCTCCTGGGACACCCGACAGATGTTTTTC.

Comment on this clone: The TCRdb protein comes from a much larger clone and disagrees with this DNA's translation at residue 15, likely due to a read error; the protein given here is derived from the DNA. This chain uses TRDV2 with TRDJ1; D is perhaps TRDD2 or TRDD3 (5 bases each). The CDR3 is 17 residues long. Germline lookup yields CDR1 GEAIGNYY and CDR2 EKD. CDR3 nucleotides: TGTGCCTGTGACACCGGGGGGCCCTACCCGTACACCGATAAACCCATCTTT. It is translated as CACDTGGPYPYTDKPIF.